The clone carrying this T cell receptor (beta chain) showed up just a few times. The data are from a study of blood T cell repertoires in COVID-19. The germline CDR1 and CDR2 sequences are MDHEN and SYDVKM. Trimming at V came to 5 bases and at J to 6 bases, leaving 5 bases not matched to a gene. CDR3 length: 15 amino acids. Methods used by the authors: For nucleated cells, counts were estimated from reference gene primer amplification. The table came from immunoSEQ multiplex PCR; TCRdb's copy has only in-frame clones and leaves some out. V and J calls and clone size are those listed in that table; D and trimming were worked out from the DNA. The repertoire has over 300,000 clones, about nine tenths of them found once; the top ten carry approximately 9.4%.

The chain combines TRBV28 with TRBJ2-2, with 11 bases that match TRBD1. The origin of this receptor is a middle-aged woman who had recovered from COVID-19. The sample comprised PBMCs or T cells enriched from blood (not recorded which). The CDR3: CASSRTGGGAGELFF. The CDR3, as DNA: TGTGCCAGCAGTCGGACAGGGGGCGGGGCCGGGGAGCTGTTTTTT.